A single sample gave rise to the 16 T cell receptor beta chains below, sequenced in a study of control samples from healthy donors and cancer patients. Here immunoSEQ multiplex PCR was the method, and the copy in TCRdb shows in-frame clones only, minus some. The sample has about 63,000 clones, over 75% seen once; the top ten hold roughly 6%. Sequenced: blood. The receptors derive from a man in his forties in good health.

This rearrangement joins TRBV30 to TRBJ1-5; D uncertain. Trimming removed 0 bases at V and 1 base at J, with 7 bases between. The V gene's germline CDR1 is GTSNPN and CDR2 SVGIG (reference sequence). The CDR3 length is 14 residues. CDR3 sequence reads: CAWSVWRSNQPQHF. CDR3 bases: TGTGCCTGGAGTGTATGGAGGAGCAATCAGCCCCAGCATTTT. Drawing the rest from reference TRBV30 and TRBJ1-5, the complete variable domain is SQTIHQWPATLVQPVGSPLSLECTVEGTSNPNLYWYRQAAGRGLQLLFYSVGIGQISSEVPQNLSASRPQDRQFILSSKKLLLSDSGFYLCAWSVWRSNQPQHFGDGTRLSIL.

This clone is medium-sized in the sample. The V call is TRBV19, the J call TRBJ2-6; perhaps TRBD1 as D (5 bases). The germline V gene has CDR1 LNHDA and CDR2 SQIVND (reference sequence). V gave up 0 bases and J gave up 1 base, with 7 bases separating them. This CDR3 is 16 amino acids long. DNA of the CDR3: TGTGCCAGTAGTATAGATGGGGCATCTGGGGCCAACGTCCTGACTTTC. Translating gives CASSIDGASGANVLTF.

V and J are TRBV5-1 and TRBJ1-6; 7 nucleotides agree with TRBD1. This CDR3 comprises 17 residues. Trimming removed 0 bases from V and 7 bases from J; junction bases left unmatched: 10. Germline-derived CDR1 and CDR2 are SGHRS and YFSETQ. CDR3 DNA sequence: TGCGCCAGCAGCTTGGAGGGGGTGACAGGGTTCAATTCACCCCTCCACTTT. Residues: CASSLEGVTGFNSPLHF. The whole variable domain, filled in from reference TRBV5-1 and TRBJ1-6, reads KAGVTQTPRYLIKTRGQQVTLSCSPISGHRSVSWYQQTPGQGLQFLFEYFSETQRNKGNFPGRFSGRQFSNSRSEMNVSTLELGDSALYLCASSLEGVTGFNSPLHFGNGTRLTVT.

Written as DNA, the CDR3 is TGTGCCAGCAGCTCCCCTCTAATAAGCTCCTACGAGCAGTACTTC. Amino acids: CASSSPLISSYEQYF. V is TRBV11-2 and J is TRBJ2-7, with unresolved D. The CDR3 consists of 15 residues. V was shortened by 4 bases and J by 0 bases, with 13 bases between the two germline ends. CDR1 SGHAT and CDR2 FQNNGV come from the germline V gene.

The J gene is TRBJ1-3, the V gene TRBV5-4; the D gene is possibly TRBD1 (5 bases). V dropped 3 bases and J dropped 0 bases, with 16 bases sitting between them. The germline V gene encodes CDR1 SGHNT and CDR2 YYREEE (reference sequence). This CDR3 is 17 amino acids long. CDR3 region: CASSSNSPGFSGNTIYF. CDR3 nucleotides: TGTGCCAGCAGCTCTAACAGTCCAGGGTTCTCTGGAAACACCATATATTTT.

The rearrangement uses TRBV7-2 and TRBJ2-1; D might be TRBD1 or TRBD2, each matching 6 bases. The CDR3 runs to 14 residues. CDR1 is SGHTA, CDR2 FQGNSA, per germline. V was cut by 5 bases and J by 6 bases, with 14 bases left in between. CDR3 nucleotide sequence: TGTGCCAGCAGCCCCCCGGGGGCACGCAATGAGCAGTTCTTC. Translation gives CASSPPGARNEQFF.

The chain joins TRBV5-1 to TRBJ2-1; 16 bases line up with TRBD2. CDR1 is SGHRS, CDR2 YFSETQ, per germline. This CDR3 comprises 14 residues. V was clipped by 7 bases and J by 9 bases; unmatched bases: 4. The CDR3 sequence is CASAGTSGRVEQFF. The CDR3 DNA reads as TGCGCCAGCGCCGGGACTAGCGGGAGGGTTGAGCAGTTCTTC.

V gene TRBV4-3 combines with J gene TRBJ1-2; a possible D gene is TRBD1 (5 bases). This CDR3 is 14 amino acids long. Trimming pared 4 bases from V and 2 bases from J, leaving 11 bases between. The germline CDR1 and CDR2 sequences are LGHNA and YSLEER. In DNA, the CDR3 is TGCGCCAGCAGCCTAAGATGGGGGAACTATGGCTACACCTTC. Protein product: CASSLRWGNYGYTF.

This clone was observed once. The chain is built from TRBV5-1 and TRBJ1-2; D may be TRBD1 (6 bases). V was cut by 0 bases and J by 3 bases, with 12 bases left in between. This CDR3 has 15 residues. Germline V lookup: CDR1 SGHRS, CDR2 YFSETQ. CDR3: CASSLGDKGDYGYTF. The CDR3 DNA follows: TGCGCCAGCAGCTTGGGGGACAAGGGAGACTATGGCTACACCTTC. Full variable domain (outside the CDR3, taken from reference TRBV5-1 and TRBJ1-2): KAGVTQTPRYLIKTRGQQVTLSCSPISGHRSVSWYQQTPGQGLQFLFEYFSETQRNKGNFPGRFSGRQFSNSRSEMNVSTLELGDSALYLCASSLGDKGDYGYTFGSGTRLTVV.

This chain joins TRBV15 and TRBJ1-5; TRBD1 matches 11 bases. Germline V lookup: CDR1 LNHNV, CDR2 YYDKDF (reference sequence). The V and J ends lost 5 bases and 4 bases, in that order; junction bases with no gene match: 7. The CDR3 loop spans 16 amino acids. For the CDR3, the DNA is TGTGCCACCAGCCCCAACCGGGACAGGGGGAATCAGCCCCAGCATTTT. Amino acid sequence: CATSPNRDRGNQPQHF.

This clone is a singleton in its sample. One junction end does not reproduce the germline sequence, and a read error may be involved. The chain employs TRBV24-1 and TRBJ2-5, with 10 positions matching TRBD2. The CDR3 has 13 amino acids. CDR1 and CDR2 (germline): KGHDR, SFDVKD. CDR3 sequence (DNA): TGTGCGACCAGCGGGGGGGCTCGGGAGACCCAGTACTTC. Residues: CATSGGARETQYF.

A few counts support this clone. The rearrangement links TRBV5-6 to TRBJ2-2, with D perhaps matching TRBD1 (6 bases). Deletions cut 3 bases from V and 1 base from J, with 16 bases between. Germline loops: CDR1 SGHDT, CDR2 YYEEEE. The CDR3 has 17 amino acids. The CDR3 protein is CASSSKRVQGNTGELFF. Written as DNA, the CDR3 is TGTGCCAGCAGCTCTAAGAGAGTACAGGGGAACACCGGGGAGCTGTTTTTT.

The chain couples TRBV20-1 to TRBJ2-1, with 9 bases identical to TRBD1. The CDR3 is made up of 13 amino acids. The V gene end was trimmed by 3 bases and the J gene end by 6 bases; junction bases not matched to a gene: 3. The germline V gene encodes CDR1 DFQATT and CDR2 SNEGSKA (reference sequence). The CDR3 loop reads CSASRTGANEQFF. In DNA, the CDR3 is TGCAGTGCTAGTCGGACAGGGGCCAATGAGCAGTTCTTC.

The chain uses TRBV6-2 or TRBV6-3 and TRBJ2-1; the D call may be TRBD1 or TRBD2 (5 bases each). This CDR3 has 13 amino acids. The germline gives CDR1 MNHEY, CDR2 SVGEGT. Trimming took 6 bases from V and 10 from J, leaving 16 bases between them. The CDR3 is CASSFDAGTEQFF. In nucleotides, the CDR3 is TGTGCCAGCAGCTTTGACGCCGGGACGGAGCAGTTCTTC.

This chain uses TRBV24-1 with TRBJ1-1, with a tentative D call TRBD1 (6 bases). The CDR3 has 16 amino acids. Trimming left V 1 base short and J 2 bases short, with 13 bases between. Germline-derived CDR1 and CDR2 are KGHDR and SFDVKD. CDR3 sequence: CATSDLTTGFNTEAFF. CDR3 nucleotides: TGTGCCACCAGTGATTTAACCACAGGGTTTAACACTGAAGCTTTCTTT.

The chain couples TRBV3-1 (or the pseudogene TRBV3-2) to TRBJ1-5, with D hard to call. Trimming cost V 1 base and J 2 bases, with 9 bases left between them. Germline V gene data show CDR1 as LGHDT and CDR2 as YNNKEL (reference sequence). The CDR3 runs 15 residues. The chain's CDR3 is CASSQGNTGNQPQHF. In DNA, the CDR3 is TGTGCCAGCAGCCAAGGTAACACGGGCAATCAGCCCCAGCATTTT.